This TCR beta chain was sequenced for a study of blood T cell repertoires in COVID-19. Across the whole study: Collection of acute and convalescent COVID-19 samples took place in the United States, Italy and Spain.

Which cohort a participant joined came from the clinical history participants gave. CDR1 is SGHAT and CDR2 is FQNNGV in the germline V gene. CDR3 length equals 14 residues. Trimming removed 4 bases from V and 4 bases from J; junction bases left unmatched: 6. Authors' data handling: Amplification of reference gene primers was used by the study to estimate nucleated cell counts. The table came from immunoSEQ multiplex PCR; TCRdb's copy has only in-frame clones and leaves some out. D and trimming come from the DNA, and the V and J calls and clone size come from that table. The table records approximately 300,000 clones, roughly 90% of them present only once.

The sequence came from a woman between 18 and 29 years old with acute COVID-19. The gene calls are TRBV11-2 and TRBJ2-5; TRBD2 matches 7 bases. The source material was PBMCs or T cells enriched from blood (not recorded which). CDR3 bases: TGTGCCAGCAGCTCCGGACTAGTTGGAGAGACCCAGTACTTC. The encoded protein is CASSSGLVGETQYF. Using reference TRBV11-2 and TRBJ2-5 for the parts outside the CDR3, the full variable domain is EAGVAQSPRYKIIEKRQSVAFWCNPISGHATLYWYQQILGQGPKLLIQFQNNGVVDDSQLPKDRFSAERLKGVDSTLKIQPAKLEDSAVYLCASSSGLVGETQYFGPGTRLLVL.